The source of this TCR beta chain is a study of T-cell memory formation after mild COVID-19. This clonotype has at least ten counts. Its specificity is unknown. General study results and limits: While clones contracting from day 15 to 85 were balanced between CD4 and CD8, later expanders leaned CD4+. Clones that contracted clustered mainly in CM and EM if CD4+ and in EMRA if CD8+. Cross-reactive memory seemingly joined, as some responding clones were found in pre-infection memory.

The V gene's germline CDR1 is SGDLS and CDR2 YYNGEE. There are 15 residues in the CDR3. Between the trimmed V and J ends, which lost 4 bases and 8 bases, there was a span of 21 bases. Amplification by 5'RACE using constant-segment primers produced TCR alpha and TCR beta cDNA libraries that carried sample barcodes and UMIs. TCRdb recomputed calls from the 5' RACE reads with MiXCR, one row per CDR3 protein. The data show 120,000 to 150,000 distinct CDR3 sequences, 6% seen once. The sample taken for sequencing was PBMCs or a T cell subset sorted from them (not recorded which). The genes are TRBV9 and TRBJ1-2; tentative D call: TRBD1 (5 bases). This sequence originates from an adult woman who had mild COVID-19 (a few samples of this study predate the infection). Cell type and time point are not known. The CDR3 here is CASSLGTTVAVGYTF. The CDR3 nucleotides are TGTGCCAGCAGCCTGGGGACGACCGTGGCGGTGGGCTACACCTTC.